This T cell receptor beta chain is from a study of shared clonotypes between healthy human individuals. General observations from the study: Few donors limited the genetic and exposure-history diversity represented.

About this clone: What it binds is not known.

Only in-frame clones appear in the TCRdb table, and some are missing; sequencing was by immunoSEQ multiplex PCR. This table holds 2,100,000 or so clones, roughly 95% found once. Germline CDR1 and CDR2: MNHEY and SMNVEV (reference sequence). CDR3 length: 15 amino acids. V was clipped by 3 bases and J by 1 base, with 10 bases between them. The sample consisted of naive CD4+ T cells sorted from blood. Subset in this sample: CD45RA+ positively selected. The V and J genes are TRBV27 and TRBJ1-5; D remains ambiguous. The origin of this receptor is a man younger than 30 in good health. This chain's CDR3 is CASSFSLSSNQPQHF. CDR3 nucleotides: TGTGCCAGCAGTTTTAGCCTTAGCAGCAATCAGCCCCAGCATTTT.